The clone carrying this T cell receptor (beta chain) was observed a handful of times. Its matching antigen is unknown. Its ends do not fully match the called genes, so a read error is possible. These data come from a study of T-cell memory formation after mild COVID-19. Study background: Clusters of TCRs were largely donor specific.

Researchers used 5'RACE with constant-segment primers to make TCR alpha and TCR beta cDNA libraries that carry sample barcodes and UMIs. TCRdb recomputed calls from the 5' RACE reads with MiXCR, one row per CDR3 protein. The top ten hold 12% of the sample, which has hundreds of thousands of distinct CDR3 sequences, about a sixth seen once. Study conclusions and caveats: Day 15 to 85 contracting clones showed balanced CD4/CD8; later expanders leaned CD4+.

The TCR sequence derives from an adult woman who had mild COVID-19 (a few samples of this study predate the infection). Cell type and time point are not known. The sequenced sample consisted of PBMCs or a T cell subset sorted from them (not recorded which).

The chain's CDR3 is CASSVGHSSGRVLF. Written as DNA, the CDR3 is TGTGCCAGCAGCGTAGGTCATTCTAGCGGGAGGGTGCTATTC. J is TRBJ2-1 and V is TRBV9, with 12 positions matching TRBD2. Germline assignment: CDR1 SGDLS and CDR2 YYNGEE. The CDR3 totals 14 residues. The full variable domain, in which reference TRBV9 and TRBJ2-1 provide the parts outside the CDR3, is DSGVTQTPKHLITATGQRVTLRCSPRSGDLSVYWYQQSLDQGLQFLIQYYNGEERAKGNILERFSAQQFPDLHSELNLSSLELGDSALYFCASSVGHSSGRVLFGPGTRLTVL.